These 29 T cell receptor beta chains originate from one sample sequenced in a study of cytomegalovirus exposure and HLA in healthy donors. PCR employed 60 Vbeta and 13 Jbeta primers. The assay was immunoSEQ multiplex PCR, and TCRdb's table has in-frame clones only and misses some. The sample lists roughly 190,000 clones, 81% occurring once. The sample consisted of PBMCs. These TCRs come from a man younger than 35 in good health and CMV-seronegative.

V is TRBV19 and J is TRBJ2-7; 7 bases align to TRBD1. The CDR3 consists of 14 residues. Losses at the gene ends were 4 bases for V and 0 bases for J; bases not matched to a gene: 3. CDR1 is LNHDA, CDR2 SQIVND, per germline (reference sequence). CDR3 sequence: CASSTRDSSYEQYF. In DNA, the CDR3 is TGTGCCAGTAGTACCCGGGACAGCTCCTACGAGCAGTACTTC.

V is TRBV6-6 and J is TRBJ2-3; D is unclear. The CDR3 is 14 residues long. V was pared by 0 bases and J by 1 base, with 5 bases between. Germline assignment: CDR1 MNHNY and CDR2 SVGAGI (reference sequence). In nucleotides, the CDR3 is TGTGCCAGCAGTTACTCAACAGGCACAGATACGCAGTATTTT. This encodes CASSYSTGTDTQYF.

V usage is TRBV9 and J usage is TRBJ2-1; 7 bases are a match to TRBD2. Germline V lookup: CDR1 SGDLS, CDR2 YYNGEE. The CDR3 covers 17 residues. V was clipped by 1 base and J by 8 bases; unmatched bases: 15. The CDR3 DNA is TGTGCCAGCAGCGTAAGTCGGGCTAGCGGAAGAGGCGATGAGCAGTTCTTC. Translating gives CASSVSRASGRGDEQFF.

The chain has TRBV9 and TRBJ2-2; 14 bases agree with TRBD2. The CDR3 sequence is 17 residues long. J lost 4 bases, V lost 3 bases, and 5 bases had no gene match. The germline gives CDR1 SGDLS, CDR2 YYNGEE. The DNA of the CDR3 is TGTGCCAGCAGCGGGGGACTAGCGGGGGCCCTCACCGGGGAGCTGTTTTTT. It yields the protein CASSGGLAGALTGELFF.

The chain links TRBV11-2 to TRBJ2-5; TRBD1 might be the D (5 bases). Trimming took 3 bases from V and 5 from J, leaving 10 bases between them. The CDR3 length is 13 residues. CDR1 is SGHAT, CDR2 FQNNGV, per germline. The CDR3 is CASSLGRAETQYF. The DNA for the CDR3 is TGTGCCAGCAGCTTGGGCAGGGCGGAGACCCAGTACTTC. The whole variable domain, remainder taken from reference TRBV11-2 and TRBJ2-5, is EAGVAQSPRYKIIEKRQSVAFWCNPISGHATLYWYQQILGQGPKLLIQFQNNGVVDDSQLPKDRFSAERLKGVDSTLKIQPAKLEDSAVYLCASSLGRAETQYFGPGTRLLVL.

V is TRBV9 and J is TRBJ2-3; 13 bases align to TRBD2. The V gene's germline CDR1 is SGDLS and CDR2 YYNGEE. This CDR3 comprises 19 residues. V dropped 5 bases and J dropped 2; count of bases not matched to a gene: 14. In DNA form, the CDR3 reads TGTGCCAGCAGTGACCCCAGACTAGCGGGGGGCCCTTACACAGATACGCAGTATTTT. Translated: CASSDPRLAGGPYTDTQYF.

J is TRBJ2-7 and V is TRBV27; TRBD2 matches at 9 bases. The CDR3 runs 17 residues. With V trimmed by 4 bases and J by 2 bases, 12 bases remained unmatched. The germline CDR1 and CDR2 sequences are MNHEY and SMNVEV (reference sequence). DNA for the CDR3: TGTGCCAGCAGTTGGAGGGGCAGCGGGAGGCGCCCCTACGAGCAGTACTTC. As protein: CASSWRGSGRRPYEQYF.

The chain recombines TRBV18 with TRBJ1-5; TRBD1 agrees at 7 bases. The CDR3 totals 16 residues. The germline V gene encodes CDR1 KGHSH and CDR2 LQKENI. V shed 4 bases and J 0 bases; nucleotides not matched to a gene: 6. The DNA of the CDR3 is TGTGCCAGCTCACTAGGGACAGTCGATAGCAATCAGCCCCAGCATTTT. Protein sequence: CASSLGTVDSNQPQHF.

The chain uses TRBV7-9 and TRBJ1-6; no definite D call. V was clipped by 5 bases and J by 7 bases, with 12 bases between them. The CDR3 length is 14 residues. Germline CDR1 SEHNR, CDR2 FQNEAQ (reference sequence). CDR3 protein: CASSPNRKNSPLHF. In DNA, the CDR3 is TGTGCCAGCAGCCCCAACAGAAAGAATTCACCCCTCCACTTT.

Turning to this clone: The junction departs from the called germline gene at one end, perhaps through a read error. The genes are TRBV7-8 and TRBJ2-1, with a possible D match to TRBD2 (6 bases). Per germline, CDR1 SGHVS and CDR2 FQNEAQ. The CDR3 sequence is 15 residues long. CDR3 sequence reads: CASSIAERSYNEQFF. CDR3 nucleotides: TGTGCCAGCAGCATAGCGGAGCGATCCTACAATGAGCAGTTCTTC.

The V call is TRBV27, the J call TRBJ2-7, with D possibly TRBD2 on 6 matching bases. V lost 5 bases and J 5 bases, leaving 10 bases between the germline ends. The germline gives CDR1 MNHEY, CDR2 SMNVEV (reference sequence). CDR3 length equals 12 residues. In nucleotides, the CDR3 is TGTGCCAGCAGTCCGGACTACCACGAGCAGTACTTC. It encodes CASSPDYHEQYF.

The chain combines TRBV7-3 with TRBJ2-2; D may be TRBD2 (5 bases). Germline values: CDR1 SGHTA, CDR2 FQGTGA. Trimming cost V 5 bases and J 2 bases, with 9 bases left between them. There are 14 residues in the CDR3. The CDR3 region has the DNA TGTGCCAGCAGCCACACTAGTAACACCGGGGAGCTGTTTTTT. Translated: CASSHTSNTGELFF.

This clone was seen a single time. The rearrangement uses TRBV15 and TRBJ1-5, with 8 positions matching TRBD1. Germline values: CDR1 LNHNV, CDR2 YYDKDF (reference sequence). V shed 0 bases, J shed 6 bases, and the junction held 4 bases outside the gene matches. The length of the CDR3 is 15 residues. The CDR3 sequence is CATSRDRGPGQPQHF. The CDR3 DNA reads TGTGCCACCAGCAGAGACAGGGGGCCGGGTCAGCCCCAGCATTTT.

The V and J genes are TRBV30 and TRBJ1-5, with 8 bases aligning to TRBD1. Losses at the gene ends were 3 bases for V and 2 bases for J; bases not matched to a gene: 0. In germline, CDR1 is GTSNPN, CDR2 SVGIG (reference sequence). The CDR3 contains 13 residues. CDR3 DNA: TGTGCCTGGAGGACAGGGGGCAATCAGCCCCAGCATTTT. This gives the protein CAWRTGGNQPQHF.

V gene TRBV28 combines with J gene TRBJ1-6, with 9 bases matching TRBD1. The J segment lost 2 bases and the V segment lost 1 base, leaving 6 bases of the junction unmatched. CDR3 length: 18 amino acids. Germline V gene sequence: CDR1 MDHEN, CDR2 SYDVKM. This CDR3 reads CASSLSRQGGTYNSPLHF. The CDR3 bases are TGTGCCAGCAGTTTATCCCGACAGGGGGGGACCTATAATTCACCCCTCCACTTT.

This clone has a handful of counts. V usage is TRBV6-4 and J usage is TRBJ2-1, with D perhaps TRBD1 (6 bases). CDR1 and CDR2 from the germline V gene are MRHNA and SNTAGT. Deletions cut 2 bases from V and 4 bases from J, with 12 bases between. The CDR3 is 15 amino acids. The CDR3 loop is CASSDIGGLYNEQFF. The CDR3 DNA sequence: TGTGCCAGCAGTGACATAGGGGGTCTATACAATGAGCAGTTCTTC.

There are a few counts of this clone. V and J are TRBV5-8 and TRBJ2-5; 8 bases are shared with TRBD1. The CDR3 is 16 residues long. The germline gives CDR1 SGHTS, CDR2 YDEGEE. The J segment lost 3 bases and the V segment lost 0 bases, leaving 7 bases of the junction unmatched. The CDR3, as DNA: TGTGCCAGCAGCTTGGCACAACAGGGGGTGGAAGAGACCCAGTACTTC. It is translated as CASSLAQQGVEETQYF.

J is TRBJ1-2 and V is TRBV7-2; D is perhaps TRBD1 (6 bases). The V gene's germline CDR1 is SGHTA and CDR2 FQGNSA. There are 15 residues in the CDR3. V was trimmed by 5 bases and J by 2 bases, leaving 15 bases between them. The DNA for the CDR3 is TGTGCCAGCAGCGTGAGACAGGCTTGGAACTATGGCTACACCTTC. Translated, it gives CASSVRQAWNYGYTF.

V and J are TRBV9 and TRBJ2-2; 7 positions match TRBD2. This CDR3 comprises 15 residues. The V gene end was trimmed by 4 bases and the J gene end by 1 base; junction bases not matched to a gene: 4. Germline V lookup: CDR1 SGDLS, CDR2 YYNGEE. The CDR3 DNA reads as TGTGCCAGCAGCCAGCTAGCGGAGAACACCGGGGAGCTGTTTTTT. The encoded protein is CASSQLAENTGELFF. Based on the CDR3 plus reference TRBV9 and TRBJ2-2, the full variable domain is DSGVTQTPKHLITATGQRVTLRCSPRSGDLSVYWYQQSLDQGLQFLIQYYNGEERAKGNILERFSAQQFPDLHSELNLSSLELGDSALYFCASSQLAENTGELFFGEGSRLTVL.

This CDR3 is CASSEEAGANQPQHF. The CDR3, as DNA: TGTGCCAGCAGTGAAGAGGCGGGGGCTAATCAGCCCCAGCATTTT. This chain connects TRBV2 to TRBJ1-5; the D gene is possibly TRBD1 (6 bases). The CDR3 runs to 15 residues. With 1 base removed from V and 4 bases from J, the gap between germline ends came to 11 bases. The germline V gene encodes CDR1 SNHLY and CDR2 FYNNEI.

V and J are TRBV7-6 and TRBJ2-1; a weak D match, TRBD1 (6 bases). There are 16 residues in the CDR3. The germline CDR1 and CDR2 sequences are SGHVS and FNYEAQ. The germline V and J ends were trimmed by 5 bases and 4 bases, with 18 bases remaining between them. CDR3 loop: CASSPPPQGRYNEQFF. DNA of the CDR3: TGTGCCAGCAGCCCCCCCCCACAGGGTAGGTACAATGAGCAGTTCTTC.

V is TRBV13 and J is TRBJ2-7, with 7 nucleotides matching TRBD2. CDR3 length: 15 amino acids. Germline CDR1 is PRHDT and CDR2 is FYEKMQ (reference sequence). The V gene end was trimmed by 2 bases and the J gene end by 7 bases; junction bases not matched to a gene: 11. The CDR3 DNA reads TGTGCCAGCAGCTTAACGACTAGCAGCCTATCGGAGCAGTACTTC. Translated: CASSLTTSSLSEQYF. The full variable domain, with the rest looked up from reference TRBV13 and TRBJ2-7, is AAGVIQSPRHLIKEKRETATLKCYPIPRHDTVYWYQQGPGQDPQFLISFYEKMQSDKGSIPDRFSAQQFSDYHSELNMSSLELGDSALYFCASSLTTSSLSEQYFGPGTRLTVT.

The V call is TRBV27, the J call TRBJ2-1; tentative D call: TRBD2 (6 bases). The germline V gene encodes CDR1 MNHEY and CDR2 SMNVEV (reference sequence). This CDR3 is 14 amino acids long. V was pared by 5 bases and J by 7 bases, with 15 bases between. CDR3 amino acids: CASSQMRAGNEQFF. The DNA for the CDR3 is TGTGCCAGCAGTCAAATGAGGGCGGGAAATGAGCAGTTCTTC.

The chain couples TRBV7-3 to TRBJ2-1, with TRBD2 matching over 9 bases. Unmatched junction bases numbered 2, after V lost 4 bases and J lost 1 base. Germline CDR1 SGHTA, CDR2 FQGTGA. This CDR3 comprises 15 residues. This chain's CDR3 is CASSSSGTSYNEQFF. The CDR3 nucleotides are TGTGCCAGCAGCTCTAGCGGGACATCCTACAATGAGCAGTTCTTC.

The gene calls are TRBV6-4 and TRBJ2-5, with D perhaps TRBD2 (5 bases). Between the trimmed V and J ends, which lost 1 base and 3 bases, there was a span of 15 bases. The CDR3 extends over 16 amino acids. Germline V lookup: CDR1 MRHNA, CDR2 SNTAGT. The CDR3 sequence is CASSDFWELGEETQYF. The CDR3 DNA sequence: TGTGCCAGCAGTGACTTTTGGGAGCTAGGAGAAGAGACCCAGTACTTC.

The rearrangement joins TRBV19 to TRBJ1-3, with D uncertain. V gave up 1 base and J gave up 3 bases, with 10 bases separating them. CDR1 LNHDA and CDR2 SQIVND come from the germline V gene (reference sequence). The length of the CDR3 is 15 residues. The CDR3 sequence: CASSIGQEFGNTIYF. The CDR3 DNA follows: TGTGCCAGTAGTATAGGGCAGGAATTTGGAAACACCATATATTTT.

The chain links TRBV7-2 to TRBJ1-1; TRBD1 matches 12 bases. The CDR3 length is 15 residues. J lost 9 bases, V lost 0 bases, and 5 bases had no gene match. Germline CDR1 is SGHTA and CDR2 is FQGNSA. CDR3 in amino acids: CASSLAGDRGRKAFF. For the CDR3, the DNA is TGTGCCAGCAGCTTAGCGGGGGACAGGGGGCGAAAAGCTTTCTTT.

The gene calls are TRBV2 and TRBJ2-5; the D gene is possibly TRBD2 (5 bases). This CDR3 region has 15 residues. Per the germline V gene, CDR1 is SNHLY and CDR2 is FYNNEI. V was shortened by 5 bases and J by 5 bases, with 18 bases between the two germline ends. CDR3 sequence (DNA): TGTGCCAGCAGTCCCAGGACTCCGCGAGGGGAGACCCAGTACTTC. Amino acids: CASSPRTPRGETQYF.

The chain is built from TRBV9 and TRBJ2-1; a weak D match, TRBD2 (6 bases). Germline-derived CDR1 and CDR2 are SGDLS and YYNGEE. Trimming shortened V by 0 bases and J by 2 bases, and 6 bases separated the two germline ends. There are 14 residues in the CDR3. This CDR3 reads CASSVAGAYNEQFF. CDR3 nucleotide sequence: TGTGCCAGCAGCGTAGCGGGAGCCTACAATGAGCAGTTCTTC.